Listed here is a single TCR beta chain. In germline, CDR1 is SQVTM, CDR2 ANQGSEA. The CDR3 contains 12 residues. Trimming at V came to 7 bases and at J to 2 bases, leaving 5 bases not matched to a gene. This table comes from immunoSEQ multiplex PCR, and its TCRdb copy is limited to in-frame clones, with some not included. The table records some 38,000 clones, 85% to 90% of them present only once. The sample belongs to a study of blood T cell repertoires in COVID-19. Background on the study: Samples of COVID-19 (acute and convalescent) were obtained from the United States, Italy and Spain. Sources were T cells, B-cell-depleted T cells, or PBMCs; the material itself was cDNA or gDNA.

This TCR derives from a man aged 60 to 69 with active or convalescent COVID-19. The chain uses TRBV29-1 and TRBJ2-7, with TRBD1 matching over 7 bases. Sequenced: peripheral blood. This chain's CDR3 is CSGLGTAYEQYF. The CDR3 DNA sequence: TGCAGCGGCCTAGGGACAGCCTACGAGCAGTACTTC.